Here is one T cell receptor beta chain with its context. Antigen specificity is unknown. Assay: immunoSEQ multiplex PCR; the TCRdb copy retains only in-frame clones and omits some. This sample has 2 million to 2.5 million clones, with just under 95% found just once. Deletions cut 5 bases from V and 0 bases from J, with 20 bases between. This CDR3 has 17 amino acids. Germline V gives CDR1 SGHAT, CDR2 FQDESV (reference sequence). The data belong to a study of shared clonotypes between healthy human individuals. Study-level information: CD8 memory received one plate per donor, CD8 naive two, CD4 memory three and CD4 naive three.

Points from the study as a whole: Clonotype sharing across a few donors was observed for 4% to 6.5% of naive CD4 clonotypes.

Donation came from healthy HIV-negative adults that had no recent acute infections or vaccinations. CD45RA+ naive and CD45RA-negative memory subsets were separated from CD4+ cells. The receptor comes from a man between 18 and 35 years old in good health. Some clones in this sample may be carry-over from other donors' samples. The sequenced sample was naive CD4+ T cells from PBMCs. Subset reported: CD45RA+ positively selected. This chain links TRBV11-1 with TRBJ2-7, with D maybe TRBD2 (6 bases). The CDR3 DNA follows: TGTGCCAGCAGCCGGAGACCGAGCGGGCCCAGCTCCTACGAGCAGTACTTC. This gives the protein CASSRRPSGPSSYEQYF. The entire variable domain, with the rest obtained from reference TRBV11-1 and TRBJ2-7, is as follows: EAEVAQSPRYKITEKSQAVAFWCDPISGHATLYWYRQILGQGPELLVQFQDESVVDDSQLPKDRFSAERLKGVDSTLKIQPAELGDSAMYLCASSRRPSGPSSYEQYFGPGTRLTVT.